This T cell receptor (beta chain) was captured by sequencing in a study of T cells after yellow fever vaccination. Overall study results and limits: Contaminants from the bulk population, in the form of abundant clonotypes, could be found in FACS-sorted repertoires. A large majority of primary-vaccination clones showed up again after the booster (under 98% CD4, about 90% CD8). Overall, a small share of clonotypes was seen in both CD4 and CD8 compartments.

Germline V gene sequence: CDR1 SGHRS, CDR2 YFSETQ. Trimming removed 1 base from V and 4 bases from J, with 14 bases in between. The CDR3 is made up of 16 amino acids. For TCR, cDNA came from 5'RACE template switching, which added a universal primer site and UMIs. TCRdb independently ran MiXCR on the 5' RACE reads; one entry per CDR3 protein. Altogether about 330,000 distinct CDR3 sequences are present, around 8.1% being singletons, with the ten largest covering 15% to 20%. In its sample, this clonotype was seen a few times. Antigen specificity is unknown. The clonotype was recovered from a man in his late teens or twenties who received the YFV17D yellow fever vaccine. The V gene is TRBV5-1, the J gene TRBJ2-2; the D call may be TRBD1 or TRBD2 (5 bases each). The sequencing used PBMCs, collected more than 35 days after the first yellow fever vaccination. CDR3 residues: CASSLTGGAGTGELFF. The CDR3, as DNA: TGCGCCAGCAGCTTGACTGGGGGAGCTGGCACCGGGGAGCTGTTTTTT.